The 21 T cell receptor beta chains presented below share a single source sample, sequenced in a study of blood T cell repertoires in COVID-19. Produced via immunoSEQ multiplex PCR; TCRdb's table is partial and in-frame only. This table holds approximately 220,000 clones, roughly 90% found once. The sample consisted of PBMCs or T cells enriched from blood (not recorded which). These receptors all stem from a woman aged 25 to 39 with acute COVID-19.

The V and J genes are TRBV25-1 and TRBJ1-2; D is ambiguous. The ends were cut back, 4 bases at V and 1 base at J, with 13 bases in the middle. Germline CDR1 is MGHDK and CDR2 is SYGVNS. The CDR3 totals 15 residues. The CDR3 DNA reads TGTGCCAGCAGTGCCTACTTCGGGGATAACTATGGCTACACCTTC. Encoded protein: CASSAYFGDNYGYTF.

The chain couples TRBV7-9 to TRBJ2-1, with TRBD2 identical over 11 bases. The J segment lost 8 bases and the V segment lost 1 base, leaving 13 bases of the junction unmatched. Germline V CDR1 and CDR2: SEHNR, FQNEAQ (reference sequence). This CDR3 is built from 18 residues. The CDR3 here is CASSLVHGLAGGPYEQFF. CDR3 DNA sequence: TGTGCCAGCAGCTTAGTCCACGGGTTAGCGGGGGGGCCCTATGAGCAGTTCTTC.

DNA for the CDR3: TGTGCCAGCAGCACCCGGACTAGCGGGGGGGCAGGTGAGCAGTTCTTC. It translates to CASSTRTSGGAGEQFF. The chain has TRBV7-8 and TRBJ2-1; 15 positions agree with TRBD2. Germline loops: CDR1 SGHVS, CDR2 FQNEAQ. V lost 5 bases, J lost 9 bases, and 8 bases stayed unmatched. CDR3 size: 16 residues.

This chain links TRBV6-1 with TRBJ2-1, with TRBD2 identical over 9 bases. Germline-derived CDR1 and CDR2 are MNHNS and SASEGT. Unmatched junction bases numbered 4, after V lost 3 bases and J lost 7 bases. This CDR3 has 14 amino acids. The CDR3 here is CASSEREGINEQFF. In nucleotides, the CDR3 is TGTGCCAGCAGTGAGCGGGAGGGGATAAATGAGCAGTTCTTC.

This clone was counted a few times. The CDR3: CASSLQGQYYNEQFF. The CDR3 DNA reads as TGTGCCAGCAGCTTACAGGGCCAGTATTACAATGAGCAGTTCTTC. This rearrangement joins TRBV7-3 to TRBJ2-1, with D perhaps matching TRBD1 (5 bases). The V gene lost 2 bases and the J gene lost 4 bases, with 12 bases spanning the gap. CDR1 is SGHTA, CDR2 FQGTGA, per germline. This CDR3 is 15 amino acids long. Together with reference TRBV7-3 and TRBJ2-1, the CDR3 gives the full variable domain: GAGVSQTPSNKVTEKGKYVELRCDPISGHTALYWYRQSLGQGPEFLIYFQGTGAADDSGLPNDRFFAVRPEGSVSTLKIQRTERGDSAVYLCASSLQGQYYNEQFFGPGTRLTVL.

There are a few counts of this clone. The V and J genes are TRBV25-1 and TRBJ1-6, with 9 bases aligning to TRBD1. Germline CDR1 MGHDK, CDR2 SYGVNS. The V and J ends lost 8 bases and 4 bases, in that order; junction bases with no gene match: 9. The CDR3 is 16 residues long. The CDR3 reads CASPGTGIAYNSPLHF. The CDR3 DNA reads as TGTGCCAGCCCTGGGACAGGGATAGCGTATAATTCACCCCTCCACTTT.

The rearrangement joins TRBV5-4 to TRBJ1-5; 7 bases match TRBD1. Germline V gene sequence: CDR1 SGHNT, CDR2 YYREEE (reference sequence). CDR3 length: 13 residues. J lost 5 bases, V lost 6 bases, and 5 bases had no gene match. The CDR3 DNA reads as TGTGCCAGCACAGGGGGGATAGATCAGCCCCAGCATTTT. This sequence encodes CASTGGIDQPQHF.

The V and J genes are TRBV5-1 and TRBJ1-4; D is ambiguous. Germline CDR1 SGHRS, CDR2 YFSETQ. The V end lost 5 bases, the J end lost 7 bases, and 12 bases lay between the germline ends. This CDR3 has 13 amino acids. This CDR3 is CASSSPGAEKLFF. CDR3 in DNA: TGCGCCAGCAGTAGTCCTGGAGCTGAAAAACTGTTTTTT.

The chain has TRBV29-1 and TRBJ1-1; 9 bases are shared with TRBD1. The CDR3 has 14 amino acids. With V trimmed by 6 bases and J by 4 bases, 9 bases remained unmatched. Germline-derived CDR1 and CDR2 are SQVTM and ANQGSEA. The CDR3 sequence: CSVLPGQGGTEAFF. CDR3 nucleotides: TGCAGCGTCCTACCGGGACAGGGTGGCACTGAAGCTTTCTTT.

In nucleotides, the CDR3 is TGCAGCTCCCGGGGTAATTCACCCCTCCACTTT. It yields the protein CSSRGNSPLHF. The chain has TRBV29-1 and TRBJ1-6; D is unresolved. The germline V gene has CDR1 SQVTM and CDR2 ANQGSEA. The CDR3 is made up of 11 amino acids. V dropped 8 bases and J dropped 6 bases, with 8 bases sitting between them.

CDR3 amino acids: CASSQRDAGAGNTIYF. The CDR3 DNA follows: TGCGCCAGCAGCCAAAGGGATGCAGGGGCTGGAAACACCATATATTTT. This chain links TRBV4-1 with TRBJ1-3, with a weak D call TRBD1 (6 bases). This CDR3 has 16 residues. CDR1 is MGHRA, CDR2 YSYEKL, per germline. Between the trimmed V and J ends, which lost 2 bases and 2 bases, there was a span of 13 bases.

This clone was picked up one time. The chain carries TRBV6-5 and TRBJ1-2; D possibly corresponds to TRBD1 (6 bases). CDR3 length: 13 residues. Germline V gene sequence: CDR1 MNHEY, CDR2 SVGAGI. The V gene lost 0 bases and the J gene lost 6 bases, with 8 bases spanning the gap. CDR3 sequence reads: CASSYSHRDGYTF. The CDR3 nucleotides are TGTGCCAGCAGTTACTCCCACAGGGATGGCTACACCTTC.

The chain couples TRBV7-2 to TRBJ1-6; D unresolved. CDR1 and CDR2 (germline): SGHTA, FQGNSA. This CDR3 spans 15 amino acids. Trimming took off 1 base at V and 9 bases at J, with 13 bases between the two ends. The CDR3 DNA is TGTGCCAGCAGCTTAGAAGCGGGGTCCGGTTCACCCCTCCACTTT. Translated: CASSLEAGSGSPLHF.

The chain is built from TRBV3-1 (or the pseudogene TRBV3-2) and TRBJ1-2; D not resolved. Germline CDR1 reads LGHDT; CDR2 reads YNNKEL (reference sequence). The V gene lost 1 base and the J gene lost 3 bases, with 12 bases spanning the gap. CDR3 length equals 15 residues. CDR3 region: CASSQGFPGDYGYTF. The CDR3, as DNA: TGTGCCAGCAGCCAAGGCTTCCCAGGTGACTATGGCTACACCTTC.

The chain is built from TRBV29-1 and TRBJ2-7, with TRBD2 matching 7 bases. The CDR3 covers 13 residues. Losses at the gene ends were 6 bases for V and 6 bases for J; bases not matched to a gene: 11. Germline CDR1 and CDR2: SQVTM and ANQGSEA. The CDR3 is CSVERAGLSEQYF. In DNA form, the CDR3 reads TGCAGCGTGGAGAGAGCGGGGTTGAGCGAGCAGTACTTC.

The J gene is TRBJ2-3, the V gene TRBV5-1; 9 bases map to TRBD2. V lost 0 bases and J lost 5; bases outside the gene matches: 7. The CDR3 extends over 16 amino acids. From germline, CDR1 is SGHRS and CDR2 YFSETQ. The CDR3 is CASSLEAGGLIDTQYF. Here the CDR3 DNA reads TGCGCCAGCAGCTTGGAGGCGGGGGGGCTGATAGATACGCAGTATTTT.

The chain employs TRBV30 and TRBJ1-4; D is perhaps TRBD1 (5 bases). The CDR3 loop spans 12 amino acids. Germline lookup yields CDR1 GTSNPN and CDR2 SVGIG (reference sequence). The V end was cut by 4 bases, the J end by 8 bases, with 11 bases between. CDR3 nucleotide sequence: TGTGCCTGGACAGGGCAGCGCGAAAAACTGTTTTTT. Its protein is CAWTGQREKLFF.

The chain combines TRBV28 with TRBJ1-2; 8 bases are shared with TRBD1. The CDR3 consists of 14 residues. V shed 5 bases and J 7 bases; nucleotides not matched to a gene: 9. Germline V gene sequence: CDR1 MDHEN, CDR2 SYDVKM. The CDR3 bases are TGTGCCAGCAGTGCCTTGGACAGGGCCTCTGGCTACACCTTC. Its translation is CASSALDRASGYTF.

The chain has TRBV7-2 and TRBJ1-5, with a tentative D call TRBD1 (6 bases). CDR1 is SGHTA and CDR2 is FQGNSA in the germline V gene. The CDR3 has 14 residues. Trimming pared 4 bases from V and 9 bases from J, leaving 16 bases between. The CDR3 nucleotides are TGTGCCAGCAGCTCTAACAGGGATGGGCGGCCCCAGCATTTT. Residues: CASSSNRDGRPQHF.

This clone was observed a single time. The rearrangement uses TRBV7-8 and TRBJ1-6; D gene ambiguous. V lost 4 bases and J lost 0, with 16 bases in between. From germline, CDR1 is SGHVS and CDR2 FQNEAQ. This CDR3 region has 18 residues. The CDR3 protein is CASSSTGGSYSYNSPLHF. The CDR3 DNA follows: TGTGCCAGCAGCTCCACCGGCGGTTCTTACTCCTATAATTCACCCCTCCACTTT.

The chain recombines TRBV19 with TRBJ1-1; D remains unclear. CDR1 is LNHDA, CDR2 SQIVND, per germline (reference sequence). The CDR3 contains 14 residues. V lost 5 bases and J lost 4, with 14 bases in between. CDR3 coding DNA: TGTGCCAGTAGTGGTCGTCGGGTGGGCACTGAAGCTTTCTTT. Encoded protein: CASSGRRVGTEAFF.